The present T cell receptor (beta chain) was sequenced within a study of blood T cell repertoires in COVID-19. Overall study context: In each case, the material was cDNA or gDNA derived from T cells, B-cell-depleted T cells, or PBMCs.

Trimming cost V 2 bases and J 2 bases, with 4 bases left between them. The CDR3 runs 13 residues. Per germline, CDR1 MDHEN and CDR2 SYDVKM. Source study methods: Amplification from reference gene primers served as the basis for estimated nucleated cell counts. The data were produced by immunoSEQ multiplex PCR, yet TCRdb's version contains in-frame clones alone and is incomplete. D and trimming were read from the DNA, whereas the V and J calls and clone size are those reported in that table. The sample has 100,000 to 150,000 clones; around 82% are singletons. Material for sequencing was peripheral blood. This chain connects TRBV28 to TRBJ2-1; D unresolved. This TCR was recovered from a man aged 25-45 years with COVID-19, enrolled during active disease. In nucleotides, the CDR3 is TGTGCCAGCAGTTTACAAACCTACAATGAGCAGTTCTTC. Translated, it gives CASSLQTYNEQFF.